These T cell receptor beta chains were read from a single sample in a study of type 1 regulatory T cells. Using its own MiXCR run on the reads, TCRdb lists one record per CDR3 protein. The sample contains about 97,000 distinct CDR3 sequences, about a third of which appear only once. The sample was CD4+ T cells, either the whole sample or a sorted fraction (not recorded which). The receptors stem from a human donor in good health. The CDR3 runs from the conserved cysteine through the conserved F or W. Fields, in order: V gene, clone size, J gene, CDR3 protein. The size entry is marked missing in some rows and otherwise reads once, few, many or a size class.

V: TRBV7-2; size: -; J: TRBJ2-5; CDR3: CASSPGGPQETQYF
V: TRBV7-8; size: -; J: TRBJ2-3; CDR3: CASSLSDYRTDTQYF
V: TRBV29-1; size: -; J: TRBJ1-1; CDR3: CSGFGTEAFF
V: TRBV7-2; size: -; J: TRBJ2-1; CDR3: CASSLAPTSRVYNEQFF
V: TRBV7-9; size: few; J: TRBJ2-3; CDR3: CASSPTGSHTDTQYF
V: TRBV5-1; size: few; J: TRBJ2-6; CDR3: CASSLASGAGANVLTF
V: TRBV14; size: few; J: TRBJ1-1; CDR3: CASSPFIRAEAFF
V: TRBV9; size: few; J: TRBJ2-2; CDR3: CASSVINGELFF
V: TRBV20-1; size: few; J: TRBJ2-7; CDR3: CSAQGTSGTYEQYF
V: TRBV5-5; size: -; J: TRBJ1-5; CDR3: CASSLGQSGNQPQHF
V: TRBV5-4; size: few; J: TRBJ2-7; CDR3: CASSLWTADEQYF
V: TRBV7-3; size: -; J: TRBJ2-5; CDR3: CASSLMGGGETQYF
V: TRBV7-9; size: -; J: TRBJ2-1; CDR3: CASSPEREPYNEQFF
V: TRBV12-3/TRBV12-4; size: -; J: TRBJ2-7; CDR3: CASGKLAGNYEQYF
V: TRBV7-3; size: -; J: TRBJ2-1; CDR3: CASSPSPVGGLAAAGEQFF
V: TRBV6-6; size: few; J: TRBJ1-5; CDR3: CASSSVGFSQHF
V: TRBV10-3; size: few; J: TRBJ2-7; CDR3: CAISVPGSSAYEQYF
V: TRBV5-4; size: -; J: TRBJ2-4; CDR3: CASDRSGKAKNIQYF
V: TRBV27; size: -; J: TRBJ1-1; CDR3: CASMTRGGTEAFF
V: TRBV19; size: -; J: TRBJ1-1; CDR3: CASSRQGENTEAFF
V: TRBV20-1; size: few; J: TRBJ2-3; CDR3: CSASQTSGGADTQYF
V: TRBV28; size: -; J: TRBJ2-4; CDR3: CASTPAASAKNIQYF
V: TRBV30; size: -; J: TRBJ2-1; CDR3: CAWSPQRNEQFF
V: TRBV7-8; size: few; J: TRBJ2-7; CDR3: CASTNGRFSYEQYF
V: TRBV7-9; size: -; J: TRBJ2-3; CDR3: CASSSRGPDTQYF